A selection of T cell receptor beta chains follows, all from one sample in a study of early T cells in non-severe SARS-CoV-2 infection. TCRdb redid the calling of the 5' RACE reads with MiXCR, one entry per CDR3 protein. The sample has some 77,000 distinct CDR3 sequences, roughly 4.7% seen once; the top ten hold under 8%. The sequences come from whole blood, collected at baseline. These receptors were taken from an adult who was a healthcare worker with PCR-confirmed SARS-CoV-2 infection or an uninfected control (not recorded which). Both conserved end residues are part of each CDR3. D genes are given only for firm matches. Only some rows state a clone size, as once, few, many or a class for expanded clones.

size	D	V	J	CDR3	DNA
many	.	TRBV28	TRBJ2-1	CASRRGDWTHYDRASGGKFF	TGTGCCAGCAGGCGTGGGGACTGGACACATTACGACAGGGCCTCAGGAGGGAAGTTCTTC
.	.	TRBV18	TRBJ2-1	CASSPPGSSYNEQFF	TGTGCCAGCTCACCTCCTGGGAGCTCCTACAATGAGCAGTTCTTC
many	TRBD1	TRBV7-3	TRBJ2-2	CASSPGQPSGELFF	TGTGCCAGCAGCCCGGGACAGCCATCCGGGGAGCTGTTTTTT
many	.	TRBV7-6	TRBJ2-1	CASSSDSGGYNEQFF	TGTGCCAGCAGCTCAGATAGCGGAGGGTACAATGAGCAGTTCTTC
.	TRBD2	TRBV7-8	TRBJ2-5	CASSLGLLAGKETQYF	TGTGCCAGCAGCTTGGGCCTCCTAGCGGGGAAAGAGACCCAGTACTTC
many	TRBD2	TRBV20-1	TRBJ2-2	CSVARGAGELFF	TGCAGTGTCGCGCGGGGGGCCGGGGAGCTGTTTTTT
.	.	TRBV10-3	TRBJ2-2	CAISESNPSPRAAGELFF	TGTGCCATCAGTGAGTCGAATCCCTCCCCCAGGGCCGCCGGGGAGCTGTTTTTT
.	.	TRBV19	TRBJ1-1	CASSIPRWGNTEAFF	TGTGCCAGTAGTATCCCCCGCTGGGGGAACACTGAAGCTTTCTTT
many	.	TRBV20-1	TRBJ2-2	CSAPPGSSYGELFF	TGCAGTGCTCCGCCGGGTAGCAGTTACGGGGAGCTGTTTTTT
few	.	TRBV30	TRBJ2-2	CAWTGYWTGELFF	TGTGCCTGGACCGGGTACTGGACCGGGGAGCTGTTTTTT
.	.	TRBV6-1	TRBJ2-2	CASREVNTGELFF	TGTGCCAGCAGGGAAGTTAACACCGGGGAGCTGTTTTTT
.	.	TRBV25-1	TRBJ2-1	CASSLQTPEQFF	TGTGCCAGCAGTCTTCAAACCCCCGAGCAGTTCTTC
many	TRBD1	TRBV5-1	TRBJ2-7	CASSLGGQVAYEQYF	TGCGCCAGCAGCTTGGGGGGACAGGTTGCCTACGAGCAGTACTTC
.	.	TRBV5-1	TRBJ2-5	CASSRQAGRAETQYF	TGCGCCAGCAGCCGTCAAGCTGGGCGGGCAGAGACCCAGTACTTC
few	.	TRBV7-2	TRBJ2-3	CASSSQPSSGQYF	TGTGCCAGCAGCTCGCAGCCCAGCTCGGGGCAGTATTTT
many	TRBD2	TRBV24-1	TRBJ2-1	CATSEGTSGTREQFF	TGTGCCACCAGTGAGGGGACTAGCGGGACCCGGGAGCAGTTCTTC
many	.	TRBV7-2	TRBJ1-1	CASSLFPGMNTEAFF	TGTGCCAGCAGCTTATTTCCAGGGATGAACACTGAAGCTTTCTTT
few	.	TRBV19	TRBJ2-7	CASSVGQEQYF	TGTGCCAGTAGTGTTGGACAAGAGCAGTACTTC
many	TRBD1	TRBV20-1	TRBJ1-1	CSARAGQGFGTEAFF	TGCAGTGCTAGGGCGGGACAGGGTTTTGGAACTGAAGCTTTCTTT
many	.	TRBV12-5	TRBJ2-1	CASGLPLGSSGNEQFF	TGTGCTAGTGGTTTGCCACTAGGGTCGTCGGGTAATGAGCAGTTCTTC
many	TRBD2	TRBV20-1	TRBJ2-1	CSAPPGTSGNNEQFF	TGCAGTGCTCCCCCCGGGACTAGCGGAAACAATGAGCAGTTCTTC
few	.	TRBV11-2	TRBJ1-4	CASSRPTNEKLFF	TGTGCCAGCAGCCGCCCAACTAATGAAAAACTGTTTTTT
.	TRBD2	TRBV6-2/TRBV6-3	TRBJ2-2	CASSTEAGAGALGTGELFF	TGTGCCAGCAGTACCGAGGCGGGAGCGGGAGCCCTCGGCACCGGGGAGCTGTTTTTT
few	.	TRBV29-1	TRBJ1-2	CSVAETGPNYGYTF	TGCAGCGTCGCCGAGACAGGTCCTAACTATGGCTACACCTTC
many	TRBD2	TRBV5-5	TRBJ2-2	CASSLVTGGAGELFF	TGTGCCAGCAGCCTGGTGACGGGAGGAGCCGGGGAGCTGTTTTTT
.	.	TRBV12-3/TRBV12-4	TRBJ2-7	CASSPIRDRRRGEQYF	TGTGCCAGCAGCCCAATTAGGGACCGCCGGAGGGGCGAGCAGTACTTC
many	TRBD2	TRBV5-1	TRBJ2-1	CASSNLLASGRKASYNEQFF	TGCGCCAGCAGCAACTTGTTAGCTAGCGGGAGGAAGGCTTCATACAATGAGCAGTTCTTC
many	.	TRBV12-3/TRBV12-4	TRBJ1-1	CASGTGNTEAFF	TGTGCCAGCGGCACCGGGAACACTGAAGCTTTCTTT
many	.	TRBV21-1	TRBJ2-1	CASSPGRDHEQFF	TGTGCCAGCTCCCCGGGGAGGGACCATGAGCAGTTCTTC
many	.	TRBV19	TRBJ1-5	CASTDWGESNQPQHF	TGTGCCAGTACCGATTGGGGGGAGAGCAATCAGCCCCAGCATTTT
many	.	TRBV7-9	TRBJ1-5	CASSLGGGQPQHF	TGTGCCAGCAGCTTAGGTGGGGGTCAGCCCCAGCATTTT
.	.	TRBV11-2	TRBJ1-1	CASSPTGSTEAFF	TGTGCCAGCAGCCCAACGGGAAGTACTGAAGCTTTCTTT
.	.	TRBV25-1	TRBJ1-4	CASSLTGNLGEKLFF	TGTGCCAGCAGCCTGACCGGGAACTTGGGGGAAAAACTGTTTTTT
many	.	TRBV18	TRBJ2-7	CASSLYSYEQYF	TGTGCCAGCTCCTTATATTCCTACGAGCAGTACTTC
few	.	TRBV6-5	TRBJ1-5	CASQRGVNQPQHF	TGTGCCAGCCAACGTGGGGTCAATCAGCCCCAGCATTTT
.	.	TRBV7-3	TRBJ2-1	CASSLEQSNEQFF	TGTGCCAGCAGCTTAGAACAGTCCAATGAGCAGTTCTTC
many	.	TRBV12-5	TRBJ2-6	CASGSSGRASGANVLTF	TGTGCTAGTGGTTCCTCCGGTCGCGCCTCTGGGGCCAACGTCCTGACTTTC
many	.	TRBV5-5	TRBJ1-1	CASSLLGTEAFF	TGTGCCAGCAGCTTGTTGGGCACTGAAGCTTTCTTT
.	TRBD1	TRBV7-9	TRBJ2-7	CASSPGQANSYEQYF	TGTGCCAGCAGCCCGGGACAGGCGAACTCCTACGAGCAGTACTTC
.	.	TRBV2	TRBJ1-1	CAAGGYTEAFF	TGTGCCGCAGGCGGGTACACTGAAGCTTTCTTT
few	TRBD2	TRBV7-2	TRBJ2-2	CASSLVSLAGRHGNTGELFF	TGTGCCAGCAGCTTAGTGTCACTAGCGGGAAGGCATGGGAACACCGGGGAGCTGTTTTTT
many	.	TRBV18	TRBJ2-1	CASSPLDEQFF	TGTGCCAGCTCACCCCTCGATGAGCAGTTCTTC
.	.	TRBV7-8	TRBJ1-2	CASSLAGGTFNYGYTF	TGTGCCAGCAGCTTAGCGGGGGGCACCTTCAACTATGGCTACACCTTC
.	.	TRBV7-9	TRBJ2-3	CASSPSLGESTDTQYF	TGTGCCAGCAGCCCATCCTTGGGGGAGAGCACAGATACGCAGTATTTT
many	TRBD2	TRBV9	TRBJ2-7	CASSVEAGGPDEQYF	TGTGCCAGCAGCGTAGAGGCGGGAGGGCCGGACGAGCAGTACTTC
many	.	TRBV10-3	TRBJ2-1	CATAGTEHNEQFF	TGTGCCACAGCCGGGACGGAACACAATGAGCAGTTCTTC
.	TRBD2	TRBV6-5	TRBJ2-1	CASSQFLSQTSGYYNEQFF	TGTGCCAGCAGTCAATTTCTTTCCCAGACTAGCGGTTACTACAATGAGCAGTTCTTC
many	.	TRBV20-1	TRBJ1-1	CSAQELGPFPWAFF	TGCAGTGCCCAGGAGCTAGGCCCGTTCCCCTGGGCTTTCTTT
many	.	TRBV21-1	TRBJ1-1	CASSGADSQNTEAFF	TGTGCCAGCAGCGGTGCCGACAGCCAGAACACTGAAGCTTTCTTT
few	.	TRBV19	TRBJ2-7	CASSIGRYYEQYF	TGTGCCAGTAGTATTGGCAGATACTACGAGCAGTACTTC
many	.	TRBV5-1	TRBJ2-1	CASSLRLTNEQFF	TGCGCCAGCAGCTTGAGGCTAACCAATGAGCAGTTCTTC